These 15 T cell receptor beta chains came from one sample sequenced in a study of OX40 agonist ivuxolimab in advanced cancers. Clones were sequenced by immunoSEQ multiplex PCR, and TCRdb holds only the in-frame ones, with some missing. This sample has approximately 82,000 clones, with roughly 85% found just once. The sample was CD4+ or CD8+ T cells sorted from blood, taken in a trial of the OX40 agonist ivuxolimab. The receptors derive from an adult with an advanced solid tumor such as melanoma, head and neck, liver or kidney cancer.

The chain joins TRBV7-2 to TRBJ2-1; TRBD2 matches 10 bases. Germline V CDR1 and CDR2: SGHTA, FQGNSA. The CDR3 sequence is 15 residues long. J was trimmed by 7 bases and V by 2 bases; bases with no gene match: 5. The CDR3 region is CASSLYLAGANEQFF. The CDR3 DNA sequence: TGTGCCAGCAGCTTATATCTAGCGGGGGCTAATGAGCAGTTCTTC. Drawing the rest from reference TRBV7-2 and TRBJ2-1, the complete variable domain is GAGVSQSPSNKVTEKGKDVELRCDPISGHTALYWYRQSLGQGLEFLIYFQGNSAPDKSGLPSDRFSAERTGGSVSTLTIQRTQQEDSAVYLCASSLYLAGANEQFFGPGTRLTVL.

CDR3 residues: CASSISGDQPQHF. DNA of the CDR3: TGTGCCAGTAGTATATCAGGTGATCAGCCCCAGCATTTT. The chain recombines TRBV19 with TRBJ1-5, with D hard to call. V lost 2 bases, J lost 5 bases, and 7 bases lay in between. The germline gives CDR1 LNHDA, CDR2 SQIVND (reference sequence). The CDR3 covers 13 residues.

The chain has TRBV30 and TRBJ2-3; D could derive from TRBD1 or TRBD2 (5 bases each). Trimming removed 4 bases from V and 0 bases from J, with 14 bases in between. This CDR3 spans 15 amino acids. Germline V gene sequence: CDR1 GTSNPN, CDR2 SVGIG (reference sequence). This CDR3 reads CAWTGKQGSTDTQYF. The CDR3 DNA follows: TGTGCCTGGACGGGAAAGCAGGGAAGCACAGATACGCAGTATTTT.

V usage is TRBV30 and J usage is TRBJ2-3, with a tentative D call TRBD2 (5 bases). The CDR3 loop spans 12 amino acids. Trimming shortened V by 4 bases and J by 6 bases, and 11 bases separated the two germline ends. Germline CDR1 and CDR2: GTSNPN and SVGIG (reference sequence). The CDR3, as DNA: TGTGCCTGGACCCTTTCGGGGGATACGCAGTATTTT. This sequence encodes CAWTLSGDTQYF.

V is TRBV7-2 and J is TRBJ2-1; D unresolved. The V and J ends lost 4 bases and 4 bases respectively, with 11 bases between them. CDR3 length equals 14 residues. CDR1 is SGHTA and CDR2 is FQGNSA in the germline V gene. Here the CDR3 DNA reads TGTGCCAGCAGCTCAGCCCTAGTTTACAATGAGCAGTTCTTC. Its protein is CASSSALVYNEQFF.

The rearrangement joins TRBV7-9 to TRBJ1-2; TRBD1 agrees at 7 bases. V dropped 3 bases and J dropped 1; count of bases not matched to a gene: 14. In germline, CDR1 is SEHNR, CDR2 FQNEAQ (reference sequence). CDR3 size: 18 residues. The CDR3 spells CASSLSRQGNLYNYGYTF. As DNA, the CDR3 is TGTGCCAGCAGCTTGAGTCGACAGGGAAACCTTTATAACTATGGCTACACCTTC.

The J gene is TRBJ1-1, the V gene TRBV4-2, with D unresolved. CDR1 is LGHNA and CDR2 is YNFKEQ in the germline V gene. CDR3 length equals 15 residues. Trimming removed 4 bases at V and 0 bases at J, with 12 bases between. CDR3 protein: CASSPLSAMNTEAFF. DNA for the CDR3: TGTGCCAGCAGCCCCCTATCGGCGATGAACACTGAAGCTTTCTTT.

The chain has TRBV7-2 and TRBJ2-2, with D perhaps matching TRBD1 or TRBD2 (5 bases each). CDR1 and CDR2 from the germline V gene are SGHTA and FQGNSA. The CDR3 covers 14 residues. Trimming removed 6 bases from V and 0 bases from J, with 8 bases in between. The CDR3 loop is CASSGTSNTGELFF. The CDR3 DNA sequence: TGTGCCAGCAGTGGGACGTCGAACACCGGGGAGCTGTTTTTT.

In the case of this clone: The sample contains more than one DNA sequence encoding this CDR3. The chain recombines TRBV7-2 with TRBJ1-5, with no clear D. The CDR3 contains 12 residues. The germline V gene has CDR1 SGHTA and CDR2 FQGNSA. The V end lost 3 bases, the J end lost 1 base, and 1 base lay between the germline ends. CDR3 in amino acids: CASSLSNQPQHF. The CDR3 DNA reads TGTGCCAGCAGCTTGAGCAATCAGCCCCAGCATTTT.

The gene calls are TRBV6-5 and TRBJ1-2; D is undetermined. From germline, CDR1 is MNHEY and CDR2 SVGAGI. The CDR3 length is 12 residues. V was pared by 5 bases and J by 3 bases, with 7 bases between. CDR3 in amino acids: CASSPTDYGYTF. DNA of the CDR3: TGTGCCAGCAGTCCCACGGACTATGGCTACACCTTC.

The CDR3 coding sequence is TGTGCCAGCAGCTCAGCCGTCCGAACCCAGTACTTC. This encodes CASSSAVRTQYF. This chain joins TRBV5-6 and TRBJ2-5; unclear D gene. The CDR3 is 12 residues long. V shed 3 bases and J shed 8 bases, with 11 bases lying between them. The germline gives CDR1 SGHDT, CDR2 YYEEEE.

The rearrangement links TRBV2 to TRBJ2-5; TRBD1 matches at 11 bases. CDR1 and CDR2 (germline): SNHLY, FYNNEI. Losses at the gene ends were 6 bases for V and 3 bases for J; bases not matched to a gene: 3. The CDR3 is made up of 14 amino acids. As DNA, the CDR3 is TGTGCCAGCAGGCAGGGACAGGGGGAAGAGACCCAGTACTTC. This translates into CASRQGQGEETQYF.

The genes are TRBV4-3 and TRBJ1-2; 9 bases match TRBD1. Germline loops: CDR1 LGHNA, CDR2 YSLEER. The V gene end was trimmed by 0 bases and the J gene end by 4 bases; junction bases not matched to a gene: 9. This CDR3 contains 17 residues. The CDR3 loop is CASSQDLPGQGFYGYTF. CDR3 bases: TGCGCCAGCAGCCAAGATCTGCCGGGACAGGGATTCTATGGCTACACCTTC.

The chain recombines TRBV7-3 with TRBJ2-1; D perhaps matches TRBD1 (5 bases). V lost 3 bases and J 4 bases, leaving 16 bases between the germline ends. The CDR3 loop spans 16 amino acids. Looked up from germline, CDR1 is SGHTA and CDR2 is FQGTGA. The CDR3 DNA is TGTGCCAGCAGCTTGGGTCAGGGCACTATTTACAATGAGCAGTTCTTC. It encodes CASSLGQGTIYNEQFF.

The rearrangement links TRBV4-2 to TRBJ2-1, with 9 bases identical to TRBD2. CDR3 length: 15 amino acids. Germline values: CDR1 LGHNA, CDR2 YNFKEQ. V lost 4 bases to trimming and J lost 4 bases; unmatched junction nucleotides: 5. The CDR3 reads CASSLRLAEYNEQFF. CDR3 in DNA: TGTGCCAGCAGCCTTAGACTAGCGGAGTACAATGAGCAGTTCTTC.